Each of the 18 T cell receptor beta chains below was sequenced from the same sample in a study of cytomegalovirus exposure and HLA in healthy donors. PCR primers comprised 60 Vbeta and 13 Jbeta primers. The method was immunoSEQ multiplex PCR; TCRdb's version includes in-frame clones alone and lacks a portion of them. The sample has roughly 200,000 clones; roughly four fifths are singletons. The material sequenced was PBMCs. Receptor source: a woman aged 40-49 years in good health and CMV-seronegative.

The J gene is TRBJ2-1, the V gene TRBV30; 8 bases map to TRBD2. This CDR3 is built from 15 residues. The V segment lost 1 base and the J segment 1 base; nucleotides outside the gene matches: 3. Germline-derived CDR1 and CDR2 are GTSNPN and SVGIG (reference sequence). The CDR3 reads CAWSGSGESYNEQFF. CDR3 sequence (DNA): TGTGCCTGGAGTGGTAGCGGGGAATCCTACAATGAGCAGTTCTTC.

This clone was seen a single time. J is TRBJ2-3 and V is TRBV9; D is possibly TRBD2 (7 bases). Trimming removed 0 bases from V and 2 bases from J, with 19 bases in between. The CDR3 loop spans 18 amino acids. Germline V CDR1 and CDR2: SGDLS, YYNGEE. The CDR3 sequence is CASSVEGGLAAITDTQYF. The CDR3 DNA sequence: TGTGCCAGCAGCGTAGAGGGGGGGCTAGCGGCGATCACAGATACGCAGTATTTT.

This sequence joins TRBV9 and TRBJ1-2, with 8 bases identical to TRBD1. V was clipped by 3 bases and J by 8 bases; unmatched bases: 6. Germline V CDR1 and CDR2: SGDLS, YYNGEE. The CDR3 is made up of 13 amino acids. The CDR3 sequence: CASSAPGQGGYTF. Here the CDR3 DNA reads TGTGCCAGCAGCGCCCCTGGACAGGGAGGCTACACCTTC.

The gene calls are TRBV29-1 and TRBJ2-3; maybe TRBD1 (6 bases). The CDR3 is 15 residues long. The germline V gene has CDR1 SQVTM and CDR2 ANQGSEA. Deletions cut 4 bases from V and 4 bases from J, with 18 bases between. The CDR3 DNA reads as TGCAGCGTTGTCGGTCGGACAGAGCCTTCAGATACGCAGTATTTT. This translates into CSVVGRTEPSDTQYF.

V gene TRBV19 combines with J gene TRBJ1-1; TRBD1 matches at 7 bases. The V gene's germline CDR1 is LNHDA and CDR2 SQIVND (reference sequence). V lost 3 bases to trimming and J lost 7 bases; unmatched junction nucleotides: 5. The CDR3 has 13 amino acids. CDR3 nucleotides: TGTGCCAGTAGTATGACAGGGAAAATTGAAGCTTTCTTT. Protein sequence: CASSMTGKIEAFF.

The rearrangement joins TRBV9 to TRBJ1-3, with D possibly being TRBD1 (6 bases). Germline CDR1 SGDLS, CDR2 YYNGEE. V was pared by 4 bases and J by 2 bases, with 19 bases between. This CDR3 region has 17 residues. The CDR3, as DNA: TGTGCCAGCAGCCCCCCCTTTACAGGGTTACCTGGAAACACCATATATTTT. Its protein is CASSPPFTGLPGNTIYF.

This clone came up a few times. This rearrangement joins TRBV11-3 to TRBJ1-1; D uncertain. Germline V gene lookup returns CDR1 SGHNT and CDR2 YENEEA. The CDR3 length is 13 residues. V was cut by 4 bases and J by 3 bases, with 9 bases left in between. The CDR3 nucleotides read TGTGCCAGCAGCTCACTAAGGTACACTGAAGCTTTCTTT. Protein sequence: CASSSLRYTEAFF.

The chain couples TRBV28 to TRBJ2-1; maybe TRBD1 (6 bases). CDR3 length: 15 residues. Trimming cost V 10 bases and J 1 base, with 17 bases left between them. Germline CDR1 reads MDHEN; CDR2 reads SYDVKM. The CDR3 reads CAITKGERSYNEQFF. Written as DNA, the CDR3 is TGTGCCATTACAAAGGGGGAAAGATCCTACAATGAGCAGTTCTTC.

The chain has TRBV19 and TRBJ2-7; D not certain. Trimming removed 4 bases from V and 3 bases from J, with 13 bases in between. Germline values: CDR1 LNHDA, CDR2 SQIVND (reference sequence). The CDR3 is 14 residues long. The CDR3 region has the DNA TGTGCCAGTAGTAAGTCGAGAGGAGACTACGAGCAGTACTTC. Protein product: CASSKSRGDYEQYF.

This clone was observed once. Other DNA sequences in the same sample also yield this CDR3. V and J are TRBV5-4 and TRBJ2-5, with D possibly being TRBD2 (5 bases). V was clipped by 0 bases and J by 8 bases, with 17 bases between them. This CDR3 spans 15 amino acids. Germline assignment: CDR1 SGHNT and CDR2 YYREEE (reference sequence). CDR3 loop: CASSLELGLIETQYF. The CDR3, as DNA: TGTGCCAGCAGCTTGGAACTAGGGCTGATAGAAACCCAGTACTTC.

The chain links TRBV6-5 to TRBJ2-2; no clear D. The V gene's germline CDR1 is MNHEY and CDR2 SVGAGI. V dropped 2 bases and J dropped 4 bases, with 8 bases sitting between them. The CDR3 has 14 residues. In DNA, the CDR3 is TGTGCCAGCAGTTACATTGGCGGCACCGGGGAGCTGTTTTTT. Protein sequence: CASSYIGGTGELFF.

This chain joins TRBV7-2 and TRBJ2-7; 9 bases agree with TRBD1. CDR3 length equals 14 residues. J gave up 5 bases and V 5 bases, and 7 bases lay outside the gene matches. Germline V CDR1 and CDR2: SGHTA, FQGNSA. This chain's CDR3 is CASSPGQGRNEQYF. CDR3 DNA: TGTGCCAGCAGCCCGGGACAGGGACGGAACGAGCAGTACTTC.

The CDR3 nucleotides read TGTGCCAGCAGCCAAGCCTTAACCGGGACAGGGAGGCGTGAGCAGTACTTC. Encoded protein: CASSQALTGTGRREQYF. The V gene is TRBV4-2, the J gene TRBJ2-7; TRBD1 matches 9 bases. The V gene end was trimmed by 1 base and the J gene end by 7 bases; junction bases not matched to a gene: 14. The germline V gene has CDR1 LGHNA and CDR2 YNFKEQ. The CDR3 contains 17 residues.

The rearrangement uses TRBV19 and TRBJ2-5; 8 bases align to TRBD1. V lost 5 bases and J lost 4; bases outside the gene matches: 6. Germline assignment: CDR1 LNHDA and CDR2 SQIVND (reference sequence). This CDR3 has 14 amino acids. The CDR3 nucleotides are TGTGCCAGTAGTTTCCAGGGGGCAGGAGAGACCCAGTACTTC. As protein: CASSFQGAGETQYF.

The chain carries TRBV27 and TRBJ2-3; TRBD1 is a possible D gene (6 bases). The germline V and J ends were trimmed by 6 bases and 4 bases, with 20 bases remaining between them. The CDR3 loop spans 16 amino acids. Germline CDR1 is MNHEY and CDR2 is SMNVEV (reference sequence). The CDR3 DNA sequence: TGTGCCAGCAGAAAAGCCCGGGACACCGGAGCAGATACGCAGTATTTT. Amino acids: CASRKARDTGADTQYF.

The genes are TRBV29-1 and TRBJ1-4; D perhaps matches TRBD1 (6 bases). V shed 6 bases and J shed 8 bases, with 16 bases lying between them. In germline, CDR1 is SQVTM, CDR2 ANQGSEA. This CDR3 has 13 amino acids. This CDR3 reads CSVYRADWEKLFF. CDR3 DNA: TGCAGCGTGTACAGGGCGGATTGGGAAAAACTGTTTTTT.

The chain uses TRBV5-4 and TRBJ2-7; 7 bases fit TRBD2. The CDR3 extends over 14 amino acids. Germline V gene sequence: CDR1 SGHNT, CDR2 YYREEE (reference sequence). Trimming removed 7 bases from V and 5 bases from J; junction bases left unmatched: 12. CDR3 sequence (DNA): TGTGCCAGCCGCCTCGGGACTACGGAAAACGAGCAGTACTTC. Its translation: CASRLGTTENEQYF.

The rearrangement joins TRBV7-9 to TRBJ2-1, with 16 bases matching TRBD2. With 5 bases clipped from V and 9 bases from J, the junction kept 4 bases outside the gene matches. CDR3 size: 15 residues. Germline assignment: CDR1 SEHNR and CDR2 FQNEAQ (reference sequence). The CDR3: CASSPGLAGGIEQFF. The CDR3 DNA follows: TGTGCCAGCAGCCCGGGACTAGCGGGGGGGATTGAGCAGTTCTTC.